This record covers a single T cell receptor (beta chain). The antigen remains undetermined. These data are taken from a study of immune cell composition in non-small cell lung cancer. Looking at the study overall: Most cases were lung adenocarcinoma or squamous cell carcinoma.

Study conclusions and caveats: Tumour-reactive clones were not shown to match dominant in vivo tumour clones. TIL tumour reactivity correlated with maximal tumour-associated clone frequency in adenocarcinoma.

Genomic DNA came from frozen unsorted single-cell suspensions. Germline V CDR1 and CDR2: SNHLY, FYNNEI. The CDR3 loop spans 16 amino acids. The J segment lost 3 bases and the V segment lost 7 bases, leaving 14 bases of the junction unmatched. TCRdb keeps only in-frame clones here, not all; method: immunoSEQ multiplex PCR. Of 9,500 to 14,000 clones listed, roughly 60% were seen once; the top ten hold roughly 18%. Sequencing used lung tumor tissue. This receptor was identified in a human donor with non-small cell lung cancer. The chain recombines TRBV2 with TRBJ2-7; 8 bases map to TRBD2. DNA of the CDR3: TGTGCCAGCAAGAGGGAAAGCGGGAGTCCAATCTACGAGCAGTACTTC. Protein product: CASKRESGSPIYEQYF.